This T cell receptor beta chain was profiled in a study of cytomegalovirus exposure and HLA in healthy donors. The CDR3 contains 12 residues. The ends were cut back, 2 bases at V and 8 bases at J, with 9 bases in the middle. Germline values: CDR1 SEHNR, CDR2 FQNEAQ (reference sequence). PCR primers comprised 60 Vbeta and 13 Jbeta primers. Assay: immunoSEQ multiplex PCR; the TCRdb copy retains only in-frame clones and omits some. Altogether around 210,000 clones are present, around 80% being singletons, with the ten largest covering more than 0.45%. This sequence joins TRBV7-9 and TRBJ1-1, with D unclear. Sequenced sample: PBMCs. The TCR was taken from a boy aged 10-17 years in good health and CMV-seronegative. CDR3 residues: CASSLSSTEAFF. The DNA for the CDR3 is TGTGCCAGCAGCTTATCGTCGACAGAAGCTTTCTTT.